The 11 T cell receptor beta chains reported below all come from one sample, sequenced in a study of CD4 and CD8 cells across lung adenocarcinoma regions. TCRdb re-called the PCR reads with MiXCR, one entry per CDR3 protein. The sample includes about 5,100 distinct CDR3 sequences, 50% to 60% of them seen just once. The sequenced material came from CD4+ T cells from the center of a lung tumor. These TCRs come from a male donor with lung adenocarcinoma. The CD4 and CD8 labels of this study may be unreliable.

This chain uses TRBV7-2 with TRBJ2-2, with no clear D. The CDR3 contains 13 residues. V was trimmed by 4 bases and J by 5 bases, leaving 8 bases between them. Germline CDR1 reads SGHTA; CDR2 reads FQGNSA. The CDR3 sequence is CASSSDGTGELFF. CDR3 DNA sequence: TGTGCCAGCAGCTCGGACGGGACCGGGGAGCTGTTTTTT.

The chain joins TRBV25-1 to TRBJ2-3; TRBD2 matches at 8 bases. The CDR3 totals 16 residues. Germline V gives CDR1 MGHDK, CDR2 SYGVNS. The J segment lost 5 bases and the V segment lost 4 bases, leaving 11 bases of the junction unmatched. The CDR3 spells CASSASAGGARDTQYF. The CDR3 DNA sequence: TGTGCCAGCAGTGCCTCGGCGGGGGGAGCTAGAGATACGCAGTATTTT. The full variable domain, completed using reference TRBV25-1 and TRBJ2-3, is EADIYQTPRYLVIGTGKKITLECSQTMGHDKMYWYQQDPGMELHLIHYSYGVNSTEKGDLSSESTVSRIRTEHFPLTLESARPSHTSQYLCASSASAGGARDTQYFGPGTRLTVL.

The CDR3 region has the DNA TGCGCCAGCAGCCAAGACAGGGCTAATGAAAAACTGTTTTTT. This encodes CASSQDRANEKLFF. The V gene is TRBV4-1, the J gene TRBJ1-4; D is perhaps TRBD1 (5 bases). Deletions cut 0 bases from V and 3 bases from J, with 5 bases between. This CDR3 is built from 14 residues. The V gene's germline CDR1 is MGHRA and CDR2 YSYEKL.

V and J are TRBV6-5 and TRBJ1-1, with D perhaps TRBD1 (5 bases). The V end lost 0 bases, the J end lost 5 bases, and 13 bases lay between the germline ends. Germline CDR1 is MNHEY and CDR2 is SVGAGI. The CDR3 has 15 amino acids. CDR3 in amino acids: CASSYSWSGMTEAFF. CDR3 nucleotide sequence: TGTGCCAGCAGTTACTCGTGGTCAGGGATGACTGAAGCTTTCTTT.

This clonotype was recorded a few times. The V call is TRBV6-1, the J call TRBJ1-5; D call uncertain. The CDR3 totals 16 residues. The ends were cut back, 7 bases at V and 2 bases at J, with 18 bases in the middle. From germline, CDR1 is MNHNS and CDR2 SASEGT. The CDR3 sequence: CASKRSTAVGNQPQHF. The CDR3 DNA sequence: TGTGCCAGCAAAAGGTCAACGGCTGTTGGCAATCAGCCCCAGCATTTT.

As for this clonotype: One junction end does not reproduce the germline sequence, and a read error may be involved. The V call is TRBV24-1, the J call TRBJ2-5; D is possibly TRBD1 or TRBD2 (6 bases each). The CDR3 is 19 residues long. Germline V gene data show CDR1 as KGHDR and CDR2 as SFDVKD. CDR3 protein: CATSDPLWSGVGGKNMQYF. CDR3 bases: TGTGCCACCAGTGACCCCCTTTGGTCGGGGGTGGGGGGCAAAAATATGCAGTATTTC.

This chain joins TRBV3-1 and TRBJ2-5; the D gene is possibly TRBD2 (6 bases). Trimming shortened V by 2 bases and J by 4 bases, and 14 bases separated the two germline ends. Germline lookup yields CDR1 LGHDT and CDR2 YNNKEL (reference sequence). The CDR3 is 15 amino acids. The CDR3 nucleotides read TGTGCCAGCAGCCAAAAGTTCACTAGCCGAGAGACCCAGTACTTC. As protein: CASSQKFTSRETQYF.

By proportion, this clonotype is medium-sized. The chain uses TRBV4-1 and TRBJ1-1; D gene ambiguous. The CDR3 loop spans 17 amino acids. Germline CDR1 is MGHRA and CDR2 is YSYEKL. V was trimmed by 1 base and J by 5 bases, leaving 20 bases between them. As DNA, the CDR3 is TGCGCCAGCAGCCAAGTTGGGCTGGGAGTGAGCAGGACTGAAGCTTTCTTT. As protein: CASSQVGLGVSRTEAFF.

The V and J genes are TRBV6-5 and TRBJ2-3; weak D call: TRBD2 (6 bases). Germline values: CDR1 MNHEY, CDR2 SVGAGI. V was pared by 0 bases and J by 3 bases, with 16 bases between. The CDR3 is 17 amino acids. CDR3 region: CASSYSRGSGATDTQYF. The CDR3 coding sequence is TGTGCCAGCAGTTACTCGAGGGGTAGCGGTGCTACAGATACGCAGTATTTT.

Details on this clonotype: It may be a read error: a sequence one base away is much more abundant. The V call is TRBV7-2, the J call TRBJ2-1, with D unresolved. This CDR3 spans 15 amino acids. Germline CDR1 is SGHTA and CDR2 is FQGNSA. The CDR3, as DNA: TGTGCCAGCAGCTTAGGCTGGCTATTCCAAGAGACCCGGTACTTC. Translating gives CASSLGWLFQETRYF.

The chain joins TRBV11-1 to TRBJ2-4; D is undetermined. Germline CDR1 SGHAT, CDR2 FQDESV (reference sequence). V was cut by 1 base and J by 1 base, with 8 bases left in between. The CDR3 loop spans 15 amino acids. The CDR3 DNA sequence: TGTGCCAGCAGCTTAGATACCTATGCCAAAAACATTCAGTACTTC. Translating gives CASSLDTYAKNIQYF.